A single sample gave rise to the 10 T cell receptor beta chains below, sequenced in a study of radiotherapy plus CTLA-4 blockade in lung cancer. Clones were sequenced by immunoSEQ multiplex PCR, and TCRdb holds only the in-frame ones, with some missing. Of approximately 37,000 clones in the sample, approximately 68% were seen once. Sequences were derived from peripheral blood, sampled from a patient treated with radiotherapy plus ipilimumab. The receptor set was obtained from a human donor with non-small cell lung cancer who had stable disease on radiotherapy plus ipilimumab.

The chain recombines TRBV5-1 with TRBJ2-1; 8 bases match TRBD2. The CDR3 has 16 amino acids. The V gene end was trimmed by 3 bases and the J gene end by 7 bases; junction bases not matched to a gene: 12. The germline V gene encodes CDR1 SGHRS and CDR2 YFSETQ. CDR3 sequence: CASSSLPGLVGNEQFF. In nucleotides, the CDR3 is TGCGCCAGCAGCTCATTACCGGGACTAGTTGGGAATGAGCAGTTCTTC.

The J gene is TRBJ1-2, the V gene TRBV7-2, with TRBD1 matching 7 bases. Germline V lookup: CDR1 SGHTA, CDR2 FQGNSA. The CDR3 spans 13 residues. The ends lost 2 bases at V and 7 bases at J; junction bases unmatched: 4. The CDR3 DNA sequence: TGTGCCAGCAGCTTAAGACAGGGCTCTGGCTACACCTTC. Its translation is CASSLRQGSGYTF.

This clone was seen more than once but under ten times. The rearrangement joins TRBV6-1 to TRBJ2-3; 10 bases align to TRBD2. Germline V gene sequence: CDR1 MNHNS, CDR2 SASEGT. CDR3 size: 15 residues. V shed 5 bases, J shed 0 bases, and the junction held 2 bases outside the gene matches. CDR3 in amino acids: CASSKGLASTDTQYF. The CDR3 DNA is TGTGCCAGCAGTAAGGGACTAGCGAGCACAGATACGCAGTATTTT.

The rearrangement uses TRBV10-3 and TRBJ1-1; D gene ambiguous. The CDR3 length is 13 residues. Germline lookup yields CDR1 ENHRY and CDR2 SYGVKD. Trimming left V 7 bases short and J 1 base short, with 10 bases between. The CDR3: CAIKEGWNTEAFF. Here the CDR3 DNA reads TGTGCCATCAAAGAGGGTTGGAACACTGAAGCTTTCTTT.

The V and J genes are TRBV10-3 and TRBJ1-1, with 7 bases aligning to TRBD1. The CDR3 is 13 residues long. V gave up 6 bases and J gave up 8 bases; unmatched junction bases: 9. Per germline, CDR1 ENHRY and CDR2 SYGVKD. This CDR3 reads CAIRQTGSDEAFF. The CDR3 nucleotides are TGTGCCATCAGACAGACAGGGTCTGACGAAGCTTTCTTT.

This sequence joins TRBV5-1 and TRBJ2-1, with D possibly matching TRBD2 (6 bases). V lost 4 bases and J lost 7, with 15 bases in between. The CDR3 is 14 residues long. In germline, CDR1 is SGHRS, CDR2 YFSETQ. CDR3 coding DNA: TGCGCCAGCAGCCCGGGACTTCAAAGGAATGAGCAGTTCTTC. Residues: CASSPGLQRNEQFF.

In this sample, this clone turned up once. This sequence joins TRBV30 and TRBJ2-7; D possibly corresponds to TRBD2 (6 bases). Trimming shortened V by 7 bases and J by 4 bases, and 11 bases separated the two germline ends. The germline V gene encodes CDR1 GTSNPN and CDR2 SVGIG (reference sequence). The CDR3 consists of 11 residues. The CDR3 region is CAYGDSYEQYF. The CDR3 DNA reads TGTGCCTACGGGGACTCGTACGAGCAGTACTTC. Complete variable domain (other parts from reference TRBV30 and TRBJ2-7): SQTIHQWPATLVQPVGSPLSLECTVEGTSNPNLYWYRQAAGRGLQLLFYSVGIGQISSEVPQNLSASRPQDRQFILSSKKLLLSDSGFYLCAYGDSYEQYFGPGTRLTVT.

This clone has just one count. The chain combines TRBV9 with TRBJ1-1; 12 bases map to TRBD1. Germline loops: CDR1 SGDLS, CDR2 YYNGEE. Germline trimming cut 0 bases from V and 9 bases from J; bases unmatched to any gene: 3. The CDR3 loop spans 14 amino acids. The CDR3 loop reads CASSVDGDRGQAFF. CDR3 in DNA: TGTGCCAGCAGCGTAGATGGGGACAGGGGGCAAGCTTTCTTT.

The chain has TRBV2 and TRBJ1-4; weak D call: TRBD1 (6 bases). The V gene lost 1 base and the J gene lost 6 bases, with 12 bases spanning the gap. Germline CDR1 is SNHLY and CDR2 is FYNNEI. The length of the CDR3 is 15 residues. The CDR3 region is CASSEGRGAYEKLFF. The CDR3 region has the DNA TGTGCCAGCAGTGAAGGGCGGGGGGCTTATGAAAAACTGTTTTTT.

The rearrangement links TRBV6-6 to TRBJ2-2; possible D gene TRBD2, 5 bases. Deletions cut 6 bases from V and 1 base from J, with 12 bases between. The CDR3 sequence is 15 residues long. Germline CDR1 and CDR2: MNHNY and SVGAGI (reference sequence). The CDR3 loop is CASSRGILNTGELFF. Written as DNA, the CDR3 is TGTGCCAGCAGCAGAGGGATACTGAACACCGGGGAGCTGTTTTTT.